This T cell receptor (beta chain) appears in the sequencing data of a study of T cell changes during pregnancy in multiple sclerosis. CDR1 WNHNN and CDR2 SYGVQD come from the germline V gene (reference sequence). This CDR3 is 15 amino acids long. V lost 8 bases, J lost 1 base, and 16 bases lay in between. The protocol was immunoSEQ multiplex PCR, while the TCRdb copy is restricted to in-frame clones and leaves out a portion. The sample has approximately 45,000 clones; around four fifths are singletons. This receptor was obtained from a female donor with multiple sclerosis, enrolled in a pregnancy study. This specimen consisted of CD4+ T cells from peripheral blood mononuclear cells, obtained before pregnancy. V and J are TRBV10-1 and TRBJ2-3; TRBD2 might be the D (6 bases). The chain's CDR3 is CASQRGTSRTDTQYF. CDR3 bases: TGCGCCAGCCAGCGAGGGACTTCGCGCACAGATACGCAGTATTTT.